Each of the 10 T cell receptor beta chains below was sequenced from the same sample in a study of cytomegalovirus exposure and HLA in healthy donors. Both 60 Vbeta primers and 13 Jbeta primers went into the PCR. The protocol was immunoSEQ multiplex PCR, while the TCRdb copy is restricted to in-frame clones and leaves out a portion. In the table there are tens of thousands of clones, around 66% of which are singletons. Sequenced: PBMCs. The receptors were gathered from a man in his 60s in good health and CMV-seropositive.

This chain links TRBV7-9 with TRBJ2-1; 8 nucleotides match TRBD2. The CDR3 sequence is 14 residues long. The trim removed 1 base at V and 9 bases at J, leaving 5 bases unmatched. CDR1 and CDR2 (germline): SEHNR, FQNEAQ (reference sequence). CDR3 coding DNA: TGTGCCAGCAGCTTAGTAGGGACTAGTCCTGAGCAGTTCTTC. It codes for CASSLVGTSPEQFF.

The gene calls are TRBV5-1 and TRBJ1-1; perhaps TRBD1 as D (5 bases). The V end lost 5 bases, the J end lost 2 bases, and 16 bases lay between the germline ends. This CDR3 is built from 15 residues. From germline, CDR1 is SGHRS and CDR2 YFSETQ. CDR3 region: CASSGAGAANTEAFF. The DNA for the CDR3 is TGCGCCAGCAGTGGAGCTGGGGCAGCCAACACTGAAGCTTTCTTT.

The CDR3, as DNA: TGCGCCAGCAGCCAAGGTCAGGCGTCCCTGGGCTATGGCTACACCTTC. Amino acid sequence: CASSQGQASLGYGYTF. The chain combines TRBV4-3 with TRBJ1-2; D is ambiguous. Germline lookup yields CDR1 LGHNA and CDR2 YSLEER. The CDR3 is 16 residues long. The germline V and J ends were trimmed by 1 base and 4 bases, with 16 bases remaining between them.

This CDR3 is CASSQDRASGKFSYNEQFF. CDR3 nucleotide sequence: TGTGCCAGCAGCCAAGATAGGGCTAGCGGGAAGTTCTCCTACAATGAGCAGTTCTTC. The chain uses TRBV14 and TRBJ2-1; 9 bases are a match to TRBD2. CDR3 length equals 19 residues. V lost 0 bases, J lost 0 bases, and 9 bases stayed unmatched. Germline values: CDR1 SGHDN, CDR2 FVKESK.

This rearrangement joins TRBV6-5 to TRBJ1-2, with D possibly being TRBD1 (6 bases). Germline assignment: CDR1 MNHEY and CDR2 SVGAGI. CDR3 length: 16 amino acids. Trimming took 0 bases from V and 7 from J, leaving 18 bases between them. In nucleotides, the CDR3 is TGTGCCAGCAGTTACTCGAAGAGGACAGACCTTACTGGCTACACCTTC. Protein: CASSYSKRTDLTGYTF.

This clone occurred a few times. The gene calls are TRBV19 and TRBJ2-1, with D possibly TRBD2 on 6 matching bases. V lost 3 bases, J lost 0 bases, and 9 bases lay in between. Germline V gene data show CDR1 as LNHDA and CDR2 as SQIVND (reference sequence). This CDR3 comprises 15 residues. CDR3 DNA: TGTGCCAGTAGTATTGACGGGGGCTCCTACAATGAGCAGTTCTTC. Translating gives CASSIDGGSYNEQFF.

The J gene is TRBJ1-6, the V gene TRBV6-6; tentative D call: TRBD1 (5 bases). Germline V CDR1 and CDR2: MNHNY, SVGAGI (reference sequence). The CDR3 is 15 amino acids. V was clipped by 8 bases and J by 0 bases, with 11 bases between them. The DNA for the CDR3 is TGTGCCAGCCGCGGGGGAAACTCCTATAATTCACCCCTCCACTTT. It yields the protein CASRGGNSYNSPLHF.

In this sample, this clone turned up a few times. This chain links TRBV7-2 with TRBJ1-2; a weak D match, TRBD1 (5 bases). Germline V gives CDR1 SGHTA, CDR2 FQGNSA. The CDR3 runs to 18 residues. The V and J ends lost 4 bases and 1 base respectively, with 22 bases between them. This chain's CDR3 is CASSSIYRDGSSNYGYTF. The CDR3 region has the DNA TGTGCCAGCAGCTCAATCTACCGGGACGGGAGTAGTAACTATGGCTACACCTTC.

The table lists this clone with a few counts. This chain connects TRBV2 to TRBJ2-7; 7 bases agree with TRBD2. The CDR3 spans 13 residues. Per germline, CDR1 SNHLY and CDR2 FYNNEI. V trimming: 7 bases; J trimming: 2 bases; junction bases outside the gene matches: 5. The CDR3 protein is CASKRDYPYEQYF. The CDR3 DNA follows: TGTGCCAGCAAACGGGACTACCCCTACGAGCAGTACTTC.

The rearrangement links TRBV27 to TRBJ2-1; the match to TRBD1 covers 7 bases. The CDR3 loop spans 15 amino acids. Germline CDR1 and CDR2: MNHEY and SMNVEV (reference sequence). J gave up 7 bases and V 2 bases, and 8 bases lay outside the gene matches. For the CDR3, the DNA is TGTGCCAGCAGTTTAGGGGCAGGGGGAACAAATGAGCAGTTCTTC. It encodes CASSLGAGGTNEQFF.